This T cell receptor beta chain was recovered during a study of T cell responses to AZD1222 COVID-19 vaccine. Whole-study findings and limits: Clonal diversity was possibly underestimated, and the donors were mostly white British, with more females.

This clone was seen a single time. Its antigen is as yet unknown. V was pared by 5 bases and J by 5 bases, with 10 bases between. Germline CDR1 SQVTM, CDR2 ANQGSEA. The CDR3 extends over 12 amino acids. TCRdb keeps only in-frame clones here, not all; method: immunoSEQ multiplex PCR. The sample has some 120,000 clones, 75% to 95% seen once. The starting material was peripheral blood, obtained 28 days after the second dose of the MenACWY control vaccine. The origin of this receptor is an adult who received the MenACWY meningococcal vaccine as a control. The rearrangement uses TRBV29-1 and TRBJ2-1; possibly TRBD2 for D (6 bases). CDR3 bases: TGCAGCGTTAGGGACTCTGACAATGAGCAGTTCTTC. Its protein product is CSVRDSDNEQFF.